This T cell receptor (beta chain) is from a study of beta chain features in type 1 diabetes. Study-wide results and limits: There were fewer insertions and more deletions at the VDJ junctions of type 1 diabetes patients. Across patients, naive, central memory and Treg TCRB repertoires exhibited apparently greater similarity than was observed across healthy donors. Shortening of TCRB CDR3s, moderate but significant, appeared in all four CD4+ subsets of Type 1 diabetes patients.

About this clone itself: Antigen unknown.

The germline CDR1 and CDR2 sequences are SGHAT and FQNNGV. The V segment lost 5 bases and the J segment 7 bases; nucleotides outside the gene matches: 8. The CDR3 length is 15 residues. About 110 mL of blood, on average, came from one heparinised draw per donor. Since all of the isolated RNA was reverse transcribed, expressed TCRB transcripts were what got sequenced. Method: immunoSEQ multiplex PCR; TCRdb's copy keeps in-frame clones and lacks some. Of around 250,000 clones detected, more than 65% appear once; the ten largest clones hold around 0.05%. The sequenced sample was naive CD4+ T cells from blood. The chain joins TRBV11-2 to TRBJ2-1, with 10 bases aligning to TRBD2. The sequence derives from a man aged 25 to 40 in good health. The chain's CDR3 is CASSQPSGSKNEQFF. The CDR3 region has the DNA TGTGCCAGCAGCCAACCTAGCGGGAGTAAGAATGAGCAGTTCTTC.